These 30 T cell receptor beta chains were all obtained from the same sample, sequenced in a study of cytomegalovirus exposure and HLA in healthy donors. The PCR made use of 60 Vbeta and 13 Jbeta primers. The repertoire was sequenced with immunoSEQ multiplex PCR; TCRdb's copy has only in-frame clones and lacks some. The data contain 150,000 or so clones, about 79% of them singletons. Sample: PBMCs. These receptor sequences come from a male donor in good health and CMV-seronegative.

This chain connects TRBV19 to TRBJ2-7, with a tentative D call TRBD1 (5 bases). The CDR3 contains 14 residues. V was shortened by 1 base and J by 2 bases, with 9 bases between the two germline ends. Germline CDR1 is LNHDA and CDR2 is SQIVND (reference sequence). The CDR3 here is CASSIGEQAYEQYF. The CDR3 DNA follows: TGTGCCAGTAGTATAGGGGAACAGGCCTACGAGCAGTACTTC.

The rearrangement joins TRBV28 to TRBJ2-7; 12 nucleotides align to TRBD2. Trimming took 6 bases from V and 6 from J; bases not matched to a gene: 6. CDR3 length equals 14 residues. Germline loops: CDR1 MDHEN, CDR2 SYDVKM. Here the CDR3 DNA reads TGTGCCAGCAGGAGACTAGCGGGAGTCGGCGAGCAGTACTTC. Its protein product is CASRRLAGVGEQYF.

This chain joins TRBV5-4 and TRBJ1-5, with 9 bases that match TRBD1. Trimming took 2 bases from V and 2 from J; bases not matched to a gene: 11. The CDR3 consists of 18 residues. From germline, CDR1 is SGHNT and CDR2 YYREEE (reference sequence). CDR3 loop: CASSLQRPGQGGNQPQHF. The CDR3 DNA reads TGTGCCAGCAGCTTACAACGACCGGGACAGGGCGGCAATCAGCCCCAGCATTTT.

V gene TRBV5-1 combines with J gene TRBJ1-6, with a weak D call TRBD1 (5 bases). With 1 base removed from V and 5 bases from J, the gap between germline ends came to 7 bases. Germline V gives CDR1 SGHRS, CDR2 YFSETQ. This CDR3 comprises 14 residues. CDR3: CASSLQGDNSPLHF. In nucleotides, the CDR3 is TGCGCCAGCAGCTTGCAAGGGGATAATTCACCCCTCCACTTT.

The J gene is TRBJ1-2, the V gene TRBV9; D gene uncertain. This CDR3 has 14 amino acids. From germline, CDR1 is SGDLS and CDR2 YYNGEE. V shed 0 bases and J shed 4 bases, with 10 bases lying between them. CDR3 region: CASSVDASGYGYTF. In DNA, the CDR3 is TGTGCCAGCAGCGTAGACGCTTCCGGCTATGGCTACACCTTC.

The chain has TRBV30 and TRBJ2-1, with 7 positions matching TRBD2. In germline, CDR1 is GTSNPN, CDR2 SVGIG (reference sequence). The trim removed 2 bases at V and 3 bases at J, leaving 7 bases unmatched. CDR3 size: 15 residues. The CDR3 DNA reads TGTGCCTGGAGTTTGGAGGGAGGGGTCTACAATGAGCAGTTCTTC. It is translated as CAWSLEGGVYNEQFF.

This clone was found a few times. The chain joins TRBV14 to TRBJ1-2; no clear D. The CDR3 sequence is 15 residues long. Germline loops: CDR1 SGHDN, CDR2 FVKESK. The V end lost 1 base, the J end lost 0 bases, and 9 bases lay between the germline ends. DNA for the CDR3: TGTGCCAGCAGCCAAGTCAAGGGAGCTAACTATGGCTACACCTTC. Amino acid sequence: CASSQVKGANYGYTF.

CDR3 nucleotides: TGTGCCAGTAGTATAGCAACTGGAAACACCATATATTTT. Its translation is CASSIATGNTIYF. The J gene is TRBJ1-3, the V gene TRBV19, with D hard to call. V lost 1 base and J lost 2, with 3 bases in between. This CDR3 spans 13 amino acids. CDR1 LNHDA and CDR2 SQIVND come from the germline V gene (reference sequence).

This clone turned up a few times. The chain links TRBV7-2 to TRBJ2-5; 11 nucleotides agree with TRBD1. The CDR3 has 15 residues. Trimming removed 5 bases from V and 4 bases from J; junction bases left unmatched: 6. Germline CDR1 reads SGHTA; CDR2 reads FQGNSA. The DNA for the CDR3 is TGTGCCAGCAGCACGGGACAGGGGGTTAGAGAGACCCAGTACTTC. It is translated as CASSTGQGVRETQYF.

CDR3 in DNA: TGTGCCAGTAGACAGGGGGACTATGGCTACACCTTC. Protein product: CASRQGDYGYTF. J is TRBJ1-2 and V is TRBV6-6, with TRBD1 matching 9 bases. CDR1 is MNHNY and CDR2 is SVGAGI in the germline V gene (reference sequence). This CDR3 is 12 amino acids long. The V segment lost 9 bases and the J segment 3 bases; nucleotides outside the gene matches: 2.

In DNA form, the CDR3 reads TGTGCCAGCAGCGGAGTACAACCGAAAACTGAAGCTTTCTTT. This sequence encodes CASSGVQPKTEAFF. The chain links TRBV6-1 to TRBJ1-1, with D unresolved. V lost 6 bases and J 5 bases, leaving 16 bases between the germline ends. Germline V CDR1 and CDR2: MNHNS, SASEGT. This CDR3 comprises 14 residues.

The rearrangement uses TRBV19 and TRBJ1-1; D not certain. Trimming took off 6 bases at V and 9 bases at J, with 14 bases between the two ends. CDR1 LNHDA and CDR2 SQIVND come from the germline V gene (reference sequence). This CDR3 is 12 amino acids long. In DNA form, the CDR3 reads TGTGCCAGTAGCTCCTTAAGAGGGAAAGCTTTCTTT. This gives the protein CASSSLRGKAFF.

The gene calls are TRBV19 and TRBJ2-3, with 8 positions matching TRBD2. J lost 0 bases, V lost 6 bases, and 5 bases had no gene match. The germline CDR1 and CDR2 sequences are LNHDA and SQIVND (reference sequence). CDR3 length: 15 amino acids. CDR3 residues: CASSLPSGSTDTQYF. CDR3 in DNA: TGTGCCAGTAGCCTTCCTAGCGGGAGCACAGATACGCAGTATTTT. The complete variable domain, with remaining parts taken from reference TRBV19 and TRBJ2-3, reads DGGITQSPKYLFRKEGQNVTLSCEQNLNHDAMYWYRQDPGQGLRLIYYSQIVNDFQKGDIAEGYSVSREKKESFPLTVTSAQKNPTAFYLCASSLPSGSTDTQYFGPGTRLTVL.

The chain has TRBV5-1 and TRBJ1-1, with 8 bases aligning to TRBD1. V lost 3 bases and J lost 1; bases outside the gene matches: 5. The CDR3 has 15 amino acids. Per germline, CDR1 SGHRS and CDR2 YFSETQ. The CDR3 DNA reads TGCGCCAGCAGCTCATGGACAGGGACGAACACTGAAGCTTTCTTT. Translation: CASSSWTGTNTEAFF. Full variable domain (missing parts from reference TRBV5-1 and TRBJ1-1): KAGVTQTPRYLIKTRGQQVTLSCSPISGHRSVSWYQQTPGQGLQFLFEYFSETQRNKGNFPGRFSGRQFSNSRSEMNVSTLELGDSALYLCASSSWTGTNTEAFFGQGTRLTVV.

This CDR3 is CASSYSGSSYNEQFF. In DNA, the CDR3 is TGTGCCAGCAGTTATAGCGGGAGCTCCTACAATGAGCAGTTCTTC. The chain recombines TRBV27 with TRBJ2-1; 9 bases match TRBD2. Germline V gives CDR1 MNHEY, CDR2 SMNVEV (reference sequence). Trimming took 4 bases from V and 0 from J; bases not matched to a gene: 1. CDR3 length: 15 residues.

The chain links TRBV6-5 to TRBJ2-1; 9 bases fit TRBD1. The trim removed 5 bases at V and 4 bases at J, leaving 6 bases unmatched. The CDR3 has 15 amino acids. Germline V gene sequence: CDR1 MNHEY, CDR2 SVGAGI. DNA for the CDR3: TGTGCCAGCAGTCCCGGGACAGGGAGTTACAATGAGCAGTTCTTC. This sequence encodes CASSPGTGSYNEQFF.

This clone showed up just once. The rearrangement uses TRBV14 and TRBJ1-1; possibly TRBD1 for D (6 bases). V lost 5 bases and J lost 12, with 22 bases in between. Germline CDR1 is SGHDN and CDR2 is FVKESK. There are 14 residues in the CDR3. The CDR3 protein is CASSFTGNRGNTFF. CDR3 DNA: TGTGCCAGCAGCTTTACAGGGAATCGGGGAAATACTTTCTTT.

The table lists this clone with a count of one. This chain links TRBV2 with TRBJ2-2, with TRBD2 matching over 14 bases. The germline CDR1 and CDR2 sequences are SNHLY and FYNNEI. The CDR3 has 17 amino acids. Losses at the gene ends were 6 bases for V and 6 bases for J; bases not matched to a gene: 9. This chain's CDR3 is CASSSGLAGAAAGELFF. As DNA, the CDR3 is TGTGCCAGCAGCTCGGGACTAGCGGGAGCCGCTGCCGGGGAGCTGTTTTTT.

The V and J genes are TRBV19 and TRBJ1-5, with 7 bases fitting TRBD1. CDR1 LNHDA and CDR2 SQIVND come from the germline V gene (reference sequence). Trimming at V came to 6 bases and at J to 6 bases, leaving 14 bases not matched to a gene. This CDR3 is built from 16 residues. In nucleotides, the CDR3 is TGTGCCAGTAGAGACAGGGATAAAGGGCCCACTCAGCCCCAGCATTTT. Protein sequence: CASRDRDKGPTQPQHF.

V is TRBV2 and J is TRBJ1-6; D is undetermined. The V end was cut by 4 bases, the J end by 7 bases, with 8 bases between. The germline gives CDR1 SNHLY, CDR2 FYNNEI. The CDR3 runs 13 residues. This CDR3 is CASSVGLNSPLHF. The CDR3 DNA reads TGTGCCAGCAGTGTTGGGCTGAATTCACCCCTCCACTTT.

This chain's CDR3 is CASSSADSIGYGYTF. The DNA for the CDR3 is TGTGCCAGCAGCTCAGCCGACAGTATCGGCTATGGCTACACCTTC. The chain recombines TRBV7-9 with TRBJ1-2; the D gene is possibly TRBD1 (5 bases). V was trimmed by 4 bases and J by 4 bases, leaving 16 bases between them. The CDR3 is 15 amino acids. From germline, CDR1 is SEHNR and CDR2 FQNEAQ (reference sequence).

The chain has TRBV6-5 and TRBJ1-2, with 8 nucleotides matching TRBD1. V was pared by 3 bases and J by 4 bases, with 4 bases of the junction left unmatched. The CDR3 sequence is 14 residues long. Germline V gene data show CDR1 as MNHEY and CDR2 as SVGAGI. CDR3 sequence (DNA): TGTGCCAGCAGTTATCGAACAGGGGGCTATGGCTACACCTTC. This sequence encodes CASSYRTGGYGYTF.

The chain recombines TRBV5-6 with TRBJ2-1; D perhaps matches TRBD2 (6 bases). Germline V CDR1 and CDR2: SGHDT, YYEEEE. This CDR3 comprises 13 residues. Trimming took off 3 bases at V and 10 bases at J, with 14 bases between the two ends. The CDR3 region is CASSWGTAGEQFF. In DNA, the CDR3 is TGTGCCAGCAGCTGGGGGACTGCGGGAGAGCAGTTCTTC.

The chain joins TRBV6-1 to TRBJ1-2, with D maybe TRBD1 (5 bases). Looked up from germline, CDR1 is MNHNS and CDR2 is SASEGT. V was clipped by 1 base and J by 4 bases, with 7 bases between them. The length of the CDR3 is 13 residues. The CDR3 spells CASSEGGGYGYTF. The CDR3 DNA reads TGTGCCAGCAGTGAAGGGGGGGGCTATGGCTACACCTTC.

As to this clone: The identical CDR3 is also encoded by other nucleotide sequences in the sample. The rearrangement links TRBV9 to TRBJ2-1; D might be TRBD2 (5 bases). The CDR3 covers 15 residues. The germline gives CDR1 SGDLS, CDR2 YYNGEE. V was pared by 0 bases and J by 4 bases, with 11 bases between. In DNA, the CDR3 is TGTGCCAGCAGCGTAGTGGCGGGCCCGTACAATGAGCAGTTCTTC. Amino acids: CASSVVAGPYNEQFF.

The chain couples TRBV7-2 to TRBJ2-3; 10 nucleotides match TRBD2. Germline CDR1 is SGHTA and CDR2 is FQGNSA. The V segment lost 5 bases and the J segment 4 bases; nucleotides outside the gene matches: 15. The CDR3 is made up of 18 amino acids. CDR3 DNA: TGTGCCAGCAGCACCCTAGGAAGCGGGGGGGATCAGGCAGATACGCAGTATTTT. It encodes CASSTLGSGGDQADTQYF.

V and J are TRBV4-3 and TRBJ2-2, with a possible D match to TRBD2 (6 bases). Germline CDR1 LGHNA, CDR2 YSLEER. The CDR3 totals 18 residues. V lost 4 bases and J lost 7, with 25 bases in between. CDR3 DNA: TGCGCCAGCAGCCCCCGGAGGGTAACGGGAGTAAGCAACGGGGAGCTGTTTTTT. Translation: CASSPRRVTGVSNGELFF.

With regard to this clone: The conserved final phenylalanine or tryptophan is absent from the CDR3, which likely points to a read error. The chain recombines TRBV7-9 with TRBJ1-1; tentatively, D is TRBD1 (6 bases). Trimming removed 6 bases at V and 1 base at J, with 9 bases between. Germline CDR1 and CDR2: SEHNR and FQNEAQ (reference sequence). The CDR3 consists of 13 residues. CDR3 bases: TGTGCCAGCAGTGGACAGTCGAACACTGAAGCTTTCCTT. This translates into CASSGQSNTEAFL.

This clone was found once. The V and J genes are TRBV28 and TRBJ2-7, with TRBD1 as a possible D gene (5 bases). This CDR3 is built from 14 residues. Germline CDR1 reads MDHEN; CDR2 reads SYDVKM. V lost 3 bases, J lost 1 base, and 10 bases lay in between. The CDR3 is CASSLTARSYEQYF. CDR3 coding DNA: TGTGCCAGCAGTTTGACAGCAAGGTCCTACGAGCAGTACTTC. Filled out from reference TRBV28 and TRBJ2-7, the complete variable domain reads DVKVTQSSRYLVKRTGEKVFLECVQDMDHENMFWYRQDPGLGLRLIYFSYDVKMKEKGDIPEGYSVSREKKERFSLILESASTNQTSMYLCASSLTARSYEQYFGPGTRLTVT.

The V gene is TRBV19, the J gene TRBJ2-1, with D possibly being TRBD1 (6 bases). Germline CDR1 reads LNHDA; CDR2 reads SQIVND (reference sequence). V was trimmed by 2 bases and J by 10 bases, leaving 9 bases between them. The CDR3 spans 12 residues. DNA for the CDR3: TGTGCCAGTAGTATATTAGGACAGGAGCAGTTCTTC. This codes for CASSILGQEQFF.